These T cell receptor beta chains were read from a single sample in a study of circulating and synovial CD4+ cells in juvenile arthritis. This table comes from immunoSEQ multiplex PCR, and its TCRdb copy is limited to in-frame clones, with some not included. Seen here are 34,000 or so clones, about 94% observed once, and the top ten hold around 0.66%. Sequenced input: CD4+ T cells from blood. The source is a human donor with juvenile idiopathic arthritis. Each CDR3 is given with its conserved first and last residue. The D gene is left open where the match is weak. Size is omitted from some rows. Given values are once, few, many or a class for expanded clones.

v_call	j_call	d_call	clone_size	cdr3_nt	cdr3_aa
TRBV18	TRBJ1-2	TRBD1	NA	TGTGCCAGCTCACCAATCCCCTTCTCAAGACAGGGGGGCAGCACCTTC	CASSPIPFSRQGGSTF
TRBV5-4	TRBJ1-1	TRBD1	NA	TGTGCCAGCAGCTCCTTAGACAGGGGGGATCACACTGAAGCTTTCTTT	CASSSLDRGDHTEAFF
TRBV4-1	TRBJ1-4	NA	NA	TGCGCCAGCAGCCAAGTGTCAGAAAAACTGTTTTTT	CASSQVSEKLFF
TRBV29-1	TRBJ2-4	NA	NA	TGCAGCGTTGAGGCAGCCAAAAACATTCAGTACTTC	CSVEAAKNIQYF
TRBV7-2	TRBJ1-5	NA	NA	TGTGCCAGCAGCTTAGGCAGGGGTCAGCCCCAGCATTTT	CASSLGRGQPQHF
TRBV11-3	TRBJ1-2	TRBD1	NA	TGTGCCAGCAGCGCCACGAACGACAGGGGATTAACCTTC	CASSATNDRGLTF
TRBV19	TRBJ2-7	NA	NA	TGTGCCAGTACCAGGACAAGTAGCTCCTACGAGCAGTACTTC	CASTRTSSSYEQYF
TRBV5-4	TRBJ2-3	TRBD2	NA	TGTGCCAGCAGCCGCGGGGGGACTAGCACAGATACGCAGTATTTT	CASSRGGTSTDTQYF
TRBV19	TRBJ2-3	NA	NA	TGTGCCAGTAGTATACAGGGTCCTATCACAGATACGCAGTATTTT	CASSIQGPITDTQYF
TRBV18	TRBJ2-7	TRBD1	NA	TGTGCCAGCTCACCAGGGACAGGCGTAACCTACGAGCAGTACTTC	CASSPGTGVTYEQYF
TRBV7-9	TRBJ2-7	NA	once	TGTGCCACGGATGGGGTCAGGGGCGAGCAGTACTTC	CATDGVRGEQYF
TRBV19	TRBJ1-5	NA	NA	TGTGCCAGTAGTATGAGTTTTTATAGCAATCAGCCCCAGCATTTT	CASSMSFYSNQPQHF
TRBV9	TRBJ2-1	TRBD2	NA	TGTGCCAGCAGCCCACGATCTAGCGGGGGAGGAGATGAGCAGTTCTTC	CASSPRSSGGGDEQFF
TRBV29-1	TRBJ1-5	TRBD1	NA	TGCAGCGTTGAAGGGACAGGGAGGAATTATAGCAATCAGCCCCAGCATTTT	CSVEGTGRNYSNQPQHF
TRBV6-6	TRBJ2-5	NA	few	TGTGCCAGCAGTTACGGCGGGGAGACCCAGTACTTC	CASSYGGETQYF
TRBV19	TRBJ1-2	TRBD1	NA	TGTGCCAGTAGTCCACGACAGGGGACAATATCTAACTATGGCTACACCTTC	CASSPRQGTISNYGYTF
TRBV10-3	TRBJ2-5	NA	NA	TGTGCCATCAGTGACGGCGTTAGCTTGGTGGGAGAGACCCAGTACTTC	CAISDGVSLVGETQYF
TRBV6-1	TRBJ2-7	NA	NA	TGTGCCAGCAGTGACTACAGGGTTGGCGAGCAGTACTTC	CASSDYRVGEQYF
TRBV30	TRBJ1-1	TRBD1	NA	TGTGCCTGGAGTATAACAGGGGCCGGGAACACTGAAGCTTTCTTT	CAWSITGAGNTEAFF
TRBV7-3	TRBJ2-7	NA	NA	TGTGCCAGCAGCTCATATCTCGGCTACGAGCAGTACTTC	CASSSYLGYEQYF
TRBV10-3	TRBJ2-7	NA	NA	TGTGCCATCAGTGAGTCGAGTAGGGGGGAGCAGTACTTC	CAISESSRGEQYF
TRBV12-5	TRBJ2-2	TRBD1	NA	TGTGCTAGTGGCCCACCCGACAGGGGGCGAATCGGGGAGCTGTTTTTT	CASGPPDRGRIGELFF
TRBV5-4	TRBJ2-3	NA	NA	TGTGCCAGCAGCTTGGAGAGAGTGACAGATACGCAGTATTTT	CASSLERVTDTQYF
TRBV7-9	TRBJ1-5	TRBD1	NA	TGTGCCAGCAGCTTAGGTGGACAGGGGGCTAGACGCAATCAGCCCCAGCATTTT	CASSLGGQGARRNQPQHF
TRBV7-2	TRBJ1-1	TRBD1	NA	TGTGCCAGCAGCTCTACAGGGGCGGACACTGAAGCTTTCTTT	CASSSTGADTEAFF
TRBV12-5	TRBJ1-6	NA	NA	TGTGCTAGTGGTTTAAAGCACGAACGATATAATTCACCCCTCCACTTT	CASGLKHERYNSPLHF
TRBV7-3	TRBJ2-7	TRBD1	NA	TGTGCCAGCAGCCGAGGGACAGGGTCCTACGAGCAGTACTTC	CASSRGTGSYEQYF
TRBV19	TRBJ2-7	TRBD2	NA	TGTGCCAGTAGTATAGCGCGGGGGGGATTCTACGAGCAGTACTTC	CASSIARGGFYEQYF
TRBV7-9	TRBJ2-3	TRBD2	NA	TGTGCCAGCGCGCCTAGCGGGCCTAGCACAGATACGCAGTATTTT	CASAPSGPSTDTQYF
TRBV2	TRBJ2-7	NA	NA	TGTGCCAGCAGCAAGACATGGGCCTACGAGCAGTACTTC	CASSKTWAYEQYF
TRBV5-5	TRBJ1-2	NA	NA	TGTGCCAGCAGCTTGGTAATCCCACAGGGCGAGGGCTACACCTTC	CASSLVIPQGEGYTF
TRBV7-2	TRBJ2-1	TRBD1	NA	TGTGCCAGCAGCCCCGGGACAGGGGGTCCCCTCCGCAATGAGCAGTTCTTC	CASSPGTGGPLRNEQFF
TRBV18	TRBJ1-2	NA	NA	TGTGCCAGCTCCCCCTCAGGGCAGTATGGCTACACCTTC	CASSPSGQYGYTF
TRBV30	TRBJ1-5	TRBD1	NA	TGTGCCTGGAACGGACAGGGTAATCAGCCCCAGCATTTT	CAWNGQGNQPQHF
TRBV2	TRBJ1-6	NA	NA	TGTGCCAGCAGTGATTCACAGCTCTATAATTCCCCCCTCCACTTT	CASSDSQLYNSPLHF
TRBV9	TRBJ1-2	NA	NA	TGTGCCAGCAGCGTAATAACAGGTGGCTACACCTTC	CASSVITGGYTF
TRBV28	TRBJ1-1	NA	NA	TGTGCCAGCAGACGACTCAGGGTGAGCACTGAAGCTTTCTTT	CASRRLRVSTEAFF
TRBV28	TRBJ1-5	TRBD1	NA	TGTGCCAGCAGTTACCCAGGGGGAGGAAATCAGCCCCAGCATTTT	CASSYPGGGNQPQHF
TRBV4-3	TRBJ2-2	TRBD1	NA	TGCGCCAGCAGCCAAGGGACAGGGCACACCGGGGAGCTGTTTTTT	CASSQGTGHTGELFF
TRBV5-4	TRBJ2-1	TRBD2	NA	TGTGCCAGCAGCTCGGGACTAGCGGGGGAAACTGTCCAGTTCTTC	CASSSGLAGETVQFF
TRBV7-9	TRBJ1-5	NA	NA	TGTGCCAGCAGCCTAGCGAGTCTCCAGCCCCAGCATTTT	CASSLASLQPQHF
TRBV10-2	TRBJ2-1	TRBD1	NA	TGCGCCAGCAGTGACAGGGGGCCGGTGTGGTTCTTC	CASSDRGPVWFF
TRBV18	TRBJ2-5	TRBD2	NA	TGTGCCAGCTCACCACCTAGCGGGGGCCGGGGAGAGACCCAGTACTTC	CASSPPSGGRGETQYF
TRBV6-1	TRBJ2-5	TRBD2	NA	TGTGCCAGCAGTGATACGCGGGGGGCAGAGACCCAGTACTTC	CASSDTRGAETQYF